This T cell receptor beta chain is from a study of control samples from healthy donors and cancer patients. Profiled with immunoSEQ multiplex PCR; TCRdb holds only in-frame clones, not every one. Among 70,000 to 90,000 clones listed, 80% to 90% were seen once. The CDR3 is made up of 14 amino acids. The germline V gene encodes CDR1 SGHRS and CDR2 YFSETQ. Between the trimmed V and J ends, which lost 3 bases and 4 bases, there was a span of 14 bases. The material sequenced was PBMCs. This TCR came from a woman aged 55-69 years with head and neck cancer. The chain carries TRBV5-1 and TRBJ2-7, with D possibly TRBD1 on 6 matching bases. The CDR3 region has the DNA TGCGCCAGCAGCTCTTCAGGGGAACCTTACGAGCAGTACTTC. Its translation is CASSSSGEPYEQYF.